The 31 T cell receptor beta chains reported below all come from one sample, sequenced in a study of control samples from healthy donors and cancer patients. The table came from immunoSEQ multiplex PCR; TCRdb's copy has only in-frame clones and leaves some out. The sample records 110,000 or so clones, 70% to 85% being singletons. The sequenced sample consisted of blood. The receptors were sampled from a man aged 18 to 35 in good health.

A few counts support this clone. CDR3 bases: TGTGCCAGCAGTTACTATGTGACAGGGGCCAATGAGCAGTTCTTC. Translated: CASSYYVTGANEQFF. The gene calls are TRBV6-2 or TRBV6-3 and TRBJ2-1; 8 bases align to TRBD1. J gave up 6 bases and V 1 base, and 5 bases lay outside the gene matches. This CDR3 is built from 15 residues. CDR1 is MNHEY and CDR2 is SVGEGT in the germline V gene.

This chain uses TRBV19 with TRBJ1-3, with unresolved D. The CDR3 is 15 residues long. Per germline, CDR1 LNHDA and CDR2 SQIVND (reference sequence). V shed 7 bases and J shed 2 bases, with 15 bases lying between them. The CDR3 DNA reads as TGTGCCAGTATAAGTATTGGTTCTCCTGGAAACACCATATATTTT. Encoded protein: CASISIGSPGNTIYF.

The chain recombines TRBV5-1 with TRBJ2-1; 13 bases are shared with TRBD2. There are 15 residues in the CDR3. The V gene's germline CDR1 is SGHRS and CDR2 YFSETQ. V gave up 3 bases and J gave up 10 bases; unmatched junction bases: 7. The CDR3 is CASSSLAGGPREQFF. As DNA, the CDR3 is TGCGCCAGCAGCTCACTAGCGGGGGGGCCAAGGGAGCAGTTCTTC.

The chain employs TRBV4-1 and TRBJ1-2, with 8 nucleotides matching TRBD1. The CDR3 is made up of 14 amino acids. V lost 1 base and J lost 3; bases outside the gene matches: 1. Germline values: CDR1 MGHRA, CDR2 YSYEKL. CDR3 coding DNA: TGCGCCAGCAGCCAAGGGACAGGGCACTATGGCTACACCTTC. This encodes CASSQGTGHYGYTF.

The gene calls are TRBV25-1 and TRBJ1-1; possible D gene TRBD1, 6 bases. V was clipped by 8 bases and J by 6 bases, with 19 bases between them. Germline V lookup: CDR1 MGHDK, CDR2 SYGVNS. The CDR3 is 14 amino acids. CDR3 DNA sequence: TGTGCCAGCTTGGGTGTCGGGGGGCTCGCTGAAGCTTTCTTT. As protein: CASLGVGGLAEAFF.

CDR3 DNA: TGTGCCAGCAGCCAAGACGCCGGGAGAAACTATGGCTACACCTTC. Its protein is CASSQDAGRNYGYTF. The rearrangement links TRBV3-1 (or the pseudogene TRBV3-2) to TRBJ1-2; D is unclear. The CDR3 is 15 amino acids. CDR1 is LGHDT, CDR2 YNNKEL, per germline (reference sequence). V lost 0 bases and J 2 bases, leaving 10 bases between the germline ends.

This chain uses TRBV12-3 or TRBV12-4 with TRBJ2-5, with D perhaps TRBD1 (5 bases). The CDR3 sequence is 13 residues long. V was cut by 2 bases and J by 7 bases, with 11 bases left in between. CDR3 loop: CASSLQGPGTQYF. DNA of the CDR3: TGTGCCAGCAGTTTACAGGGTCCAGGGACCCAGTACTTC.

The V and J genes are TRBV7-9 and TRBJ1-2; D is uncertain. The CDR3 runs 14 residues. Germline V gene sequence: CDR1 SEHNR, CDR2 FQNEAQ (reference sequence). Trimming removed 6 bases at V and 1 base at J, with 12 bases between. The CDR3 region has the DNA TGTGCCAGCAGTCCAACTTTTAATAACTATGGCTACACCTTC. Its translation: CASSPTFNNYGYTF. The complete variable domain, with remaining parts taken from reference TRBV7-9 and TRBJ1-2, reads DTGVSQNPRHKITKRGQNVTFRCDPISEHNRLYWYRQTLGQGPEFLTYFQNEAQLEKSRLLSDRFSAERPKGSFSTLEIQRTEQGDSAMYLCASSPTFNNYGYTFGSGTRLTVV.

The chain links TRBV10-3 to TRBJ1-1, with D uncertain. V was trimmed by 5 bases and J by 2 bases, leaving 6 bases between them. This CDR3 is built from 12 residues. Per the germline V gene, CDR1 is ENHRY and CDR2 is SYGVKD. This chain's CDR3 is CAISRYNTEAFF. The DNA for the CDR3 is TGTGCCATCAGTAGATATAACACTGAAGCTTTCTTT.

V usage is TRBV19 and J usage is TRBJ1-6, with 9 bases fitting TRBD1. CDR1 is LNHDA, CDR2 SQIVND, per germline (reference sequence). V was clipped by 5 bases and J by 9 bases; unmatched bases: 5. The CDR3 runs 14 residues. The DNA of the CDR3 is TGTGCCAGTAGTCCACAGGGGGCGGGTTCACCCCTCCACTTT. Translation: CASSPQGAGSPLHF. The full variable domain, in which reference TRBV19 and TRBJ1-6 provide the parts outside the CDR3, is DGGITQSPKYLFRKEGQNVTLSCEQNLNHDAMYWYRQDPGQGLRLIYYSQIVNDFQKGDIAEGYSVSREKKESFPLTVTSAQKNPTAFYLCASSPQGAGSPLHFGNGTRLTVT.

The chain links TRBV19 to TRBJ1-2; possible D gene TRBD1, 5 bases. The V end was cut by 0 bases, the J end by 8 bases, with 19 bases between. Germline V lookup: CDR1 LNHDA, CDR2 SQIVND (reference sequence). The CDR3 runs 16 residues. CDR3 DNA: TGTGCCAGTAGTATAGACCTAATGACAGCATCGGGGGGCTACACCTTC. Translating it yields CASSIDLMTASGGYTF.

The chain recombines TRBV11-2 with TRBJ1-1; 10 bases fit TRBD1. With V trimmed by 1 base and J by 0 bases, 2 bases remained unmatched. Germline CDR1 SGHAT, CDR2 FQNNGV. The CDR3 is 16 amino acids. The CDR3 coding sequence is TGTGCCAGCAGCTTAGGGGACAGGGGAATGAACACTGAAGCTTTCTTT. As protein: CASSLGDRGMNTEAFF. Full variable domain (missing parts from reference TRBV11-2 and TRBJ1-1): EAGVAQSPRYKIIEKRQSVAFWCNPISGHATLYWYQQILGQGPKLLIQFQNNGVVDDSQLPKDRFSAERLKGVDSTLKIQPAKLEDSAVYLCASSLGDRGMNTEAFFGQGTRLTVV.

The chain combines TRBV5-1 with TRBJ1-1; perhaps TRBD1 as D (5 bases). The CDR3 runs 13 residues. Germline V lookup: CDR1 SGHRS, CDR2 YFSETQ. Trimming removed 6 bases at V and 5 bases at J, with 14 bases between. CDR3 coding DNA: TGCGCCAGCAAGGCCCAGGGAGTTACTGAAGCTTTCTTT. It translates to CASKAQGVTEAFF. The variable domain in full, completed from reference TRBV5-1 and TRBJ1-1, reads KAGVTQTPRYLIKTRGQQVTLSCSPISGHRSVSWYQQTPGQGLQFLFEYFSETQRNKGNFPGRFSGRQFSNSRSEMNVSTLELGDSALYLCASKAQGVTEAFFGQGTRLTVV.

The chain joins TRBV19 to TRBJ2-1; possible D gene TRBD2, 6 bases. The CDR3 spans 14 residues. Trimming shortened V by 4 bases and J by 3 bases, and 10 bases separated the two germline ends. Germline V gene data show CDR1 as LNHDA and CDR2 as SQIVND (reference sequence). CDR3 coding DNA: TGTGCCAGTAGTACCCTGACTAGCTACAATGAGCAGTTCTTC. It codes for CASSTLTSYNEQFF.

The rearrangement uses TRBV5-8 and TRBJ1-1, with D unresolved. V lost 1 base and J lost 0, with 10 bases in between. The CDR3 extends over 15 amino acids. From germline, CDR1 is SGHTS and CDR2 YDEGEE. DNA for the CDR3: TGTGCCAGCAGCTTGATCATAGTTATGAACACTGAAGCTTTCTTT. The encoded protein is CASSLIIVMNTEAFF.

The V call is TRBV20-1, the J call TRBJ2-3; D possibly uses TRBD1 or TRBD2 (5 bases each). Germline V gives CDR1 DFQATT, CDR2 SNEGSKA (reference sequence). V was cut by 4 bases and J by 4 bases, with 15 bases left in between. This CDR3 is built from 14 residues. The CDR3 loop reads CSATEEQGPDTQYF. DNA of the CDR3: TGCAGTGCTACTGAGGAGCAGGGACCAGATACGCAGTATTTT.

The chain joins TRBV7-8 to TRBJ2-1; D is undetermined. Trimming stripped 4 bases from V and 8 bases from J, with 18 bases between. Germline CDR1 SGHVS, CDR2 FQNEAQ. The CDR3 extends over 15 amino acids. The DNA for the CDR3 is TGTGCCAGCAGCTCCCCGAAACTTGGTATGCATGAGCAGTTCTTC. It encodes CASSSPKLGMHEQFF.

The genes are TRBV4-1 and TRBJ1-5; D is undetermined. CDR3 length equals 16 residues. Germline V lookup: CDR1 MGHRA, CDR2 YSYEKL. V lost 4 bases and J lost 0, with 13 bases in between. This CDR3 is CASSRTALDSNQPQHF. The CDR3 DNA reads TGCGCCAGCAGCCGGACCGCTTTGGATAGCAATCAGCCCCAGCATTTT.

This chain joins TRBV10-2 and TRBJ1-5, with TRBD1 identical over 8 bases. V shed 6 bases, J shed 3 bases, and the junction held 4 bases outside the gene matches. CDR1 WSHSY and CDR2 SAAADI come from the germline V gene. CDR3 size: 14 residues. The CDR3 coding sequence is TGCGCCAGCAGCCAGGGGGCTAACAATCAGCCCCAGCATTTT. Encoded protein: CASSQGANNQPQHF.

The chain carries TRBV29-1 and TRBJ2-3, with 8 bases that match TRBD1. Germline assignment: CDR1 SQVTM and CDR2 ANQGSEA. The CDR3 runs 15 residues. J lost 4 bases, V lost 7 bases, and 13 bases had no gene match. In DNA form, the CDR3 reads TGCAGCGCCCCGATACCTAGGACAGGGCCAGATACGCAGTATTTT. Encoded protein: CSAPIPRTGPDTQYF.

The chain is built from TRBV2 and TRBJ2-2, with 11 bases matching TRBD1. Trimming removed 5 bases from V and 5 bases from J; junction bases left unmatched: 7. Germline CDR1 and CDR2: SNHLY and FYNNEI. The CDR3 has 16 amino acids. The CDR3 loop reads CASSYRDRGWTGELFF. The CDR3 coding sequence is TGTGCCAGCAGTTATAGGGACAGGGGGTGGACCGGGGAGCTGTTTTTT.

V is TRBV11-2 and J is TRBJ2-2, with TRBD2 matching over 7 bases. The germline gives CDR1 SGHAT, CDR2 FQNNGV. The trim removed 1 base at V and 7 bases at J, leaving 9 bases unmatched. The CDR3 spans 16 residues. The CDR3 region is CASSLGVAGGGGELFF. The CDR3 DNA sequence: TGTGCCAGCAGCTTAGGCGTAGCGGGTGGAGGCGGGGAGCTGTTTTTT.

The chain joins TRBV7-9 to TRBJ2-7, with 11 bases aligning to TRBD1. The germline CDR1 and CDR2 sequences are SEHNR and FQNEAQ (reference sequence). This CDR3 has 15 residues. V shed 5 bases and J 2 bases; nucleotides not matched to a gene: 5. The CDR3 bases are TGTGCCAGCAGCGCGGACAGGGGGCTGCCCTACGAGCAGTACTTC. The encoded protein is CASSADRGLPYEQYF. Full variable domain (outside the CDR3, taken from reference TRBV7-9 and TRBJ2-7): DTGVSQNPRHKITKRGQNVTFRCDPISEHNRLYWYRQTLGQGPEFLTYFQNEAQLEKSRLLSDRFSAERPKGSFSTLEIQRTEQGDSAMYLCASSADRGLPYEQYFGPGTRLTVT.

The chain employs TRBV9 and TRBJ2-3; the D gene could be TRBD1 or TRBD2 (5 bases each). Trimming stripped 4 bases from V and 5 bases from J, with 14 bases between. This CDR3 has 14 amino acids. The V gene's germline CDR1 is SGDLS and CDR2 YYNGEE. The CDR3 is CASSLLGGGDTQYF. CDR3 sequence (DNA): TGTGCCAGCAGCCTCCTAGGTGGGGGAGATACGCAGTATTTT.

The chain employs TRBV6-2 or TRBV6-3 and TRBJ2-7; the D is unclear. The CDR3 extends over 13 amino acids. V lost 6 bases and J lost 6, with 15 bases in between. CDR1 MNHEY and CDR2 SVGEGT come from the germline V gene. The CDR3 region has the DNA TGTGCCAGCAGCTCCGGGCCCATTAGCGAGCAGTACGTC. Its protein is CASSSGPISEQYV.

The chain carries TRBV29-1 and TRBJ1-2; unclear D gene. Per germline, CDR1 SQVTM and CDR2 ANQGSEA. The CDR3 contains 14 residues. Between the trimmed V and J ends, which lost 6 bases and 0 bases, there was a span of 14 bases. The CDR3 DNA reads TGCAGCGTGGGTCTCAACGCCCCTAACTATGGCTACACCTTC. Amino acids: CSVGLNAPNYGYTF. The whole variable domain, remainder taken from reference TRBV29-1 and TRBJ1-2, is SAVISQKPSRDICQRGTSLTIQCQVDSQVTMMFWYRQQPGQSLTLIATANQGSEATYESGFVIDKFPISRPNLTFSTLTVSNMSPEDSSIYLCSVGLNAPNYGYTFGSGTRLTVV.

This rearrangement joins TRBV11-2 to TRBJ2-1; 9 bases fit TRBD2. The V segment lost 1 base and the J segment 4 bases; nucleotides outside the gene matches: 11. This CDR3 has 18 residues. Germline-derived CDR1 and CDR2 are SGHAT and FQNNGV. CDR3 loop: CASSLGAAGGPTYNEQFF. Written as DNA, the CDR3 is TGTGCCAGCAGCTTAGGGGCAGCGGGGGGTCCCACTTACAATGAGCAGTTCTTC.

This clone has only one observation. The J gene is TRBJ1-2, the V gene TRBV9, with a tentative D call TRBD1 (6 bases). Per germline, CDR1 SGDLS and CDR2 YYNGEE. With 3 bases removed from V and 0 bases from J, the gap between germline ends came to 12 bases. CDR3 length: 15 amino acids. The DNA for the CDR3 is TGTGCCAGCAGCGGCCACAGGGTCCCTAACTATGGCTACACCTTC. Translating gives CASSGHRVPNYGYTF.

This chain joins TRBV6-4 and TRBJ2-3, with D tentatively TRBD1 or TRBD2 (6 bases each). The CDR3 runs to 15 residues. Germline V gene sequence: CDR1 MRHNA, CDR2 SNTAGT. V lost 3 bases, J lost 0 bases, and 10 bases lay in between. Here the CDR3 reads CASSDEGGSTDTQYF. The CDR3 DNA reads TGTGCCAGCAGTGATGAGGGGGGAAGCACAGATACGCAGTATTTT.

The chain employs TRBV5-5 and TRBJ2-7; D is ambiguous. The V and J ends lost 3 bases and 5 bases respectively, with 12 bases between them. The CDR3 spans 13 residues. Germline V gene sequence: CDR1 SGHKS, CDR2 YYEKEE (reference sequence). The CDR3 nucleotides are TGTGCCAGCAGCTCTGCCGGCGCCAACGAGCAGTACGTC. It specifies CASSSAGANEQYV.

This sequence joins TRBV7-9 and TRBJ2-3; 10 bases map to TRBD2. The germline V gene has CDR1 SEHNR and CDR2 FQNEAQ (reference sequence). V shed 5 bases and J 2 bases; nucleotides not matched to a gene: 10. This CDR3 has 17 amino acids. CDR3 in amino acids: CASSQGLSGGATDTQYF. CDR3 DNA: TGTGCCAGCAGCCAGGGGCTCAGCGGGGGGGCCACAGATACGCAGTATTTT.